Sequencing of this T cell receptor (beta chain) was carried out in a study of blood T cell repertoires in COVID-19. Per the authors' pipeline: Counts of nucleated cells, estimated from reference gene primer amplification, were obtained. TCRdb keeps only in-frame clones here, not all; method: immunoSEQ multiplex PCR. V and J calls and clone size are as listed in that table; D and trimming were resolved from the DNA. The table shows roughly 380,000 clones, with 89% occurring only once. Sequencing input: peripheral blood. This clonotype was obtained from a woman between 40 and 50 years old with COVID-19, enrolled during active disease.

In DNA form, the CDR3 reads TGTGCCAGCAGTTACCCACACCGGGACAGGCGCCCTCGAGCTTTCTTT. Its translation is CASSYPHRDRRPRAFF. The chain employs TRBV6-6 and TRBJ1-1, with 8 nucleotides matching TRBD1. Germline CDR1 is MNHNY and CDR2 is SVGAGI (reference sequence). The CDR3 spans 16 residues. J gave up 10 bases and V 2 bases, and 15 bases lay outside the gene matches.